This T cell receptor beta chain was profiled in a study of read filtering for tumor transcriptome and immune sequencing. Study context: Patients were 17 male and 11 to 15 female, mean age 65.9 years, range about 47 to 85. Transcriptome libraries were built from DNase-treated RNA.

This clonotype occurred many times. Molecular barcoded adaptors covering alpha/delta and beta/gamma chains were used on roughly 370 ng RNA. MiXCR, run by TCRdb on the reads, gives a single entry per CDR3 protein. The table lists 35,000 to 40,000 distinct CDR3 sequences, roughly 13% of them singletons. CDR1 and CDR2 from the germline V gene are SEHNR and FQNEAQ (reference sequence). V dropped 3 bases and J dropped 7; count of bases not matched to a gene: 8. This CDR3 is built from 14 residues. This receptor was obtained from a donor over 35 with multiple myeloma. Sequenced sample: a population of CD138-negative cells sorted from bone marrow. The chain joins TRBV7-9 to TRBJ2-7; TRBD1 matches 8 bases. The CDR3 coding sequence is TGTGCCAGCAGCTTTATTACAGGGGGGACGGAGCAGTACTTC. Protein product: CASSFITGGTEQYF.